This TCR beta chain came from a study of CD8+ T cells in alopecia areata. Study in general: The drug, oral tofacitinib, was given to treated patients at 5 to 10 mg twice daily.

Study-wide results and caveats: Especially in alopecia totalis/universalis, lesional scalp showed greater clonality than normal scalp did.

This clone was seen only a few times. Its target is not known. Sequencing templates came from extracted RNA that was reverse transcribed into cDNA. Sequencing used immunoSEQ multiplex PCR; TCRdb keeps in-frame clones, though not all of them. Among under 300,000 clones, 67% were seen once, and the ten largest hold roughly 1.2%. This specimen was CD4+ T cells sorted from blood, taken at week 0. This clonotype originated in a human donor with alopecia areata.

The CDR3 DNA sequence: TGTGCCAGCAGCCCGCAGCGGGGGGGCCAGGAGACCCAGTACTTC. Translating gives CASSPQRGGQETQYF. The chain couples TRBV14 to TRBJ2-5; 10 nucleotides line up with TRBD2. V gave up 4 bases and J gave up 5 bases; unmatched junction bases: 7. This CDR3 contains 15 residues. Germline V gene sequence: CDR1 SGHDN, CDR2 FVKESK.